What follows describes a single TCR beta chain. The table came from immunoSEQ multiplex PCR; TCRdb's copy has only in-frame clones and leaves some out. In the table there are about 220,000 clones, approximately 80% of which are singletons. Trimming stripped 5 bases from V and 10 bases from J, with 17 bases between. The germline V gene has CDR1 MNHEY and CDR2 SVGAGI. This CDR3 is 14 amino acids long. This sample is part of a study of blood T cell repertoires in COVID-19. This chain links TRBV6-5 with TRBJ1-4; D gene uncertain. The TCR originated in a man aged 50 to 59 with active or convalescent COVID-19. Sequencing was carried out using peripheral blood. CDR3 coding DNA: TGTGCCAGCAGTCCCCCGGGAGGGAAAAGAAAACTGTTTTTT. It is translated as CASSPPGGKRKLFF.